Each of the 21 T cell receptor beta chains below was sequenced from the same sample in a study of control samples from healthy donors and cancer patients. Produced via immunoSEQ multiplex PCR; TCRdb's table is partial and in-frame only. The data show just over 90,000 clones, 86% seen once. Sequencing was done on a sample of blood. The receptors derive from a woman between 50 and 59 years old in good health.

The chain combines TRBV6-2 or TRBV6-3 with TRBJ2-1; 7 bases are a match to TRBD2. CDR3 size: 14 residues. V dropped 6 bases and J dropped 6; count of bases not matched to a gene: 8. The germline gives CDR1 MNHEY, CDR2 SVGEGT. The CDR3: CASSQTSVVNEQFF. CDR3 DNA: TGTGCCAGCAGCCAAACTAGCGTGGTCAATGAGCAGTTCTTC.

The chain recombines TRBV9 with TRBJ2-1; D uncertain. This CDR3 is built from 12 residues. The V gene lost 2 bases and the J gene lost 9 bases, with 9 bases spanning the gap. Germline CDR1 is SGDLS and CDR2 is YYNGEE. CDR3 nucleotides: TGTGCCAGCAGCGTCCCTTTCGGTGAGCAGTTCTTC. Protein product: CASSVPFGEQFF.

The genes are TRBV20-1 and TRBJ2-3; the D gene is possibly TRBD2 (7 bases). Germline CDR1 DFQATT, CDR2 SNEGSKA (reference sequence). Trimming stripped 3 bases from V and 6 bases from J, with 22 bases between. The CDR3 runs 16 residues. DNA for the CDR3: TGCAGTGCTAGTTCCTGGGGGCGGGGGCGCCCGGATACGCAGTATTTT. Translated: CSASSWGRGRPDTQYF.

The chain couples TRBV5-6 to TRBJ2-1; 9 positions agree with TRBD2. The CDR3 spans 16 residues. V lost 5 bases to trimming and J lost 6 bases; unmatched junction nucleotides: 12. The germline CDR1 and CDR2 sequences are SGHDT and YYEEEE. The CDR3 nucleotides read TGTGCCAGCAGAGACCGTCTAGCGGGATTGTCCAATGAGCAGTTCTTC. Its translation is CASRDRLAGLSNEQFF.

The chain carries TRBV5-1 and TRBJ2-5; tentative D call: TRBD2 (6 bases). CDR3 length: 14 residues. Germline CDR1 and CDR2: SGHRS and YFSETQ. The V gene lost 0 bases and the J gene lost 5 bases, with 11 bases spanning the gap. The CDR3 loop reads CASSLEGAGETQYF. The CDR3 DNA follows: TGCGCCAGCAGCTTGGAAGGGGCGGGGGAGACCCAGTACTTC.

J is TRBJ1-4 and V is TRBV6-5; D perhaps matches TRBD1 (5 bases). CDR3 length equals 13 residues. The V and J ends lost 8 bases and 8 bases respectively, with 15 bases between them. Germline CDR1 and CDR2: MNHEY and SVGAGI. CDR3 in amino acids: CASGPEGREKLFF. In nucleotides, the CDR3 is TGTGCCAGCGGTCCCGAGGGGCGCGAAAAACTGTTTTTT.

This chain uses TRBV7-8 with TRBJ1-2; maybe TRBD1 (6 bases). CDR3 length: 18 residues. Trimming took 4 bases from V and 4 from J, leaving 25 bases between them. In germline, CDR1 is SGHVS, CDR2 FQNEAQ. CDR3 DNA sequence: TGTGCCAGCAGCTCCATTTTGGGACAACTCAAAACGGGCTATGGCTACACCTTC. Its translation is CASSSILGQLKTGYGYTF.

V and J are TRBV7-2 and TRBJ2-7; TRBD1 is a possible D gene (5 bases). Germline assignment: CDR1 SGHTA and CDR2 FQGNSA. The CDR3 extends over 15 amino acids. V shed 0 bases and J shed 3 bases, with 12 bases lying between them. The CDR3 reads CASSLAPTEYYEQYF. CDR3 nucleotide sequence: TGTGCCAGCAGCTTAGCCCCGACAGAATACTACGAGCAGTACTTC.

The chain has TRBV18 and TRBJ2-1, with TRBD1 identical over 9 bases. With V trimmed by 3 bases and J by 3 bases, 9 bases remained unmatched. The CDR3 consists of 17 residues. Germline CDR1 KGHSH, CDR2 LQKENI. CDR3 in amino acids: CASSPRQGVTLYNEQFF. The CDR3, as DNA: TGTGCCAGCTCACCGAGACAGGGGGTCACGCTCTACAATGAGCAGTTCTTC. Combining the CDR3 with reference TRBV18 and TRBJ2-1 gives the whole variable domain NAGVMQNPRHLVRRRGQEARLRCSPMKGHSHVYWYRQLPEEGLKFMVYLQKENIIDESGMPKERFSAEFPKEGPSILRIQQVVRGDSAAYFCASSPRQGVTLYNEQFFGPGTRLTVL.

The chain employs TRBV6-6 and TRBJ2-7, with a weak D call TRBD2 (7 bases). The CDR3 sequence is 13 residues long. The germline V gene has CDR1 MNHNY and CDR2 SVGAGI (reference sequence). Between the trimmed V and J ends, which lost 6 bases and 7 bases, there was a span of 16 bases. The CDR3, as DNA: TGTGCCAGCAGACCAGGGGAGGGAGGGGAGCAGTACTTC. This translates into CASRPGEGGEQYF.

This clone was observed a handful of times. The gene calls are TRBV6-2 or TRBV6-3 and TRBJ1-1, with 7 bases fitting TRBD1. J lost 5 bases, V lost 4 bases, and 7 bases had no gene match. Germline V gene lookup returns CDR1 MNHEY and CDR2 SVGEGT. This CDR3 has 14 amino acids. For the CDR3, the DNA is TGTGCCAGCAGTTCGAACGACAGGGCGACTGAAGCTTTCTTT. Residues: CASSSNDRATEAFF.

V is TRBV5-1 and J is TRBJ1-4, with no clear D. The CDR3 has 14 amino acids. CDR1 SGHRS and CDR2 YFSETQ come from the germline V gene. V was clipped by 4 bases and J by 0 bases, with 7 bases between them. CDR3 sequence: CASSLSATNEKLFF. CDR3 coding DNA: TGCGCCAGCAGCCTCAGCGCAACTAATGAAAAACTGTTTTTT.

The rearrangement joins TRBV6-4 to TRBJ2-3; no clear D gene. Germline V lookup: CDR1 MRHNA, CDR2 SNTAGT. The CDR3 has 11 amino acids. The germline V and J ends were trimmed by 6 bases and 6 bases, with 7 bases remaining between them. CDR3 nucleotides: TGTGCCAGCAGCGATTGGGATACGCAGTATTTT. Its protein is CASSDWDTQYF.

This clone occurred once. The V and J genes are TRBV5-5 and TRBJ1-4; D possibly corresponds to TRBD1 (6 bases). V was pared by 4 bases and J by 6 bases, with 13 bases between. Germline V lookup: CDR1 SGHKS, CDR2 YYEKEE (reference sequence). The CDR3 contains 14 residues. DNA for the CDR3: TGTGCCAGCAGCCAGGATCCAGGGGATGAAAAACTGTTTTTT. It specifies CASSQDPGDEKLFF.

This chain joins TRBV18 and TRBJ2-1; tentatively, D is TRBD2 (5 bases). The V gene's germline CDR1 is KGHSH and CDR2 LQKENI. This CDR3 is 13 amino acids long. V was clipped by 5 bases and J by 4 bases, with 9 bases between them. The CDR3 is CASSFTGYNEQFF. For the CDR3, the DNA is TGTGCCAGCTCATTTACGGGGTACAATGAGCAGTTCTTC.

This CDR3 is CASSLSGPGGGNEQFF. CDR3 bases: TGTGCCAGCAGTTTAAGCGGGCCTGGAGGGGGCAATGAGCAGTTCTTC. The V call is TRBV28, the J call TRBJ2-1; D may be TRBD1 or TRBD2 (6 bases each). V shed 2 bases and J shed 6 bases, with 17 bases lying between them. The CDR3 loop spans 16 amino acids. The germline CDR1 and CDR2 sequences are MDHEN and SYDVKM.

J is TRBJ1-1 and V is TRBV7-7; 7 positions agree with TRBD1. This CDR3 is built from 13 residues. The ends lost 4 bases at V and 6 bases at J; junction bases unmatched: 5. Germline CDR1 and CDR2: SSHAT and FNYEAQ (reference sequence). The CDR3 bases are TGTGCCAGCAGCTCCAGACAGGGATCTGAAGCTTTCTTT. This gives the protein CASSSRQGSEAFF.

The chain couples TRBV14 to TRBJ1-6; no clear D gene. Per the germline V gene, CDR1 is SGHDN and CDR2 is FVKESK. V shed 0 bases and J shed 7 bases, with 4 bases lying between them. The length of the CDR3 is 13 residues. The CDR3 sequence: CASSQELNSPLHF. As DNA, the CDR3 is TGTGCCAGCAGCCAAGAGTTGAATTCACCCCTCCACTTT.

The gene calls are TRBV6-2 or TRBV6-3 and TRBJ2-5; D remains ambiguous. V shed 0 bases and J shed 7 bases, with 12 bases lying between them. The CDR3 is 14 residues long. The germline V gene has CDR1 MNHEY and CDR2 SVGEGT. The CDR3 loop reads CASSYSNSLGTQYF. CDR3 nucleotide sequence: TGTGCCAGCAGTTACTCGAACTCCCTAGGGACCCAGTACTTC.

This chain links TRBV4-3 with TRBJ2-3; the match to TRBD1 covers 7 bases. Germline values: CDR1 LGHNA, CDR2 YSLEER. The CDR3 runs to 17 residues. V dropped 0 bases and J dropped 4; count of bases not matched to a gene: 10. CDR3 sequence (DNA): TGCGCCAGCAGCCAAGATTGGGACAGTAGACTGGCAGATACGCAGTATTTT. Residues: CASSQDWDSRLADTQYF.

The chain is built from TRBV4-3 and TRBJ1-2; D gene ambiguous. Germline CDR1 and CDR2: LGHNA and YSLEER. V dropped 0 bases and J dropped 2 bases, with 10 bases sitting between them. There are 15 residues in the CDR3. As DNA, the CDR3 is TGCGCCAGCAGCCAAGATAGAAGGGAGAACTATGGCTACACCTTC. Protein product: CASSQDRRENYGYTF.